Shown below are 14 T cell receptor beta chains from a single sample sequenced in a study of blood T cell repertoires in COVID-19. Clones were sequenced by immunoSEQ multiplex PCR, and TCRdb holds only the in-frame ones, with some missing. The sample gives 200,000 to 250,000 clones, 82% of which show up once; 3% to 4% is in the top ten. The sample consisted of PBMCs or T cells enriched from blood (not recorded which). All receptors come from an older woman who had recovered from COVID-19.

This chain uses TRBV7-2 with TRBJ2-1; 8 bases match TRBD1. This CDR3 is 15 amino acids long. Germline CDR1 reads SGHTA; CDR2 reads FQGNSA. V dropped 1 base and J dropped 4; count of bases not matched to a gene: 3. CDR3: CASSLEDREYNEQFF. The CDR3 DNA reads TGTGCCAGCAGCTTAGAGGACAGGGAGTACAATGAGCAGTTCTTC. The full variable domain, rest sourced from reference TRBV7-2 and TRBJ2-1, is GAGVSQSPSNKVTEKGKDVELRCDPISGHTALYWYRQSLGQGLEFLIYFQGNSAPDKSGLPSDRFSAERTGGSVSTLTIQRTQQEDSAVYLCASSLEDREYNEQFFGPGTRLTVL.

The CDR3 is CASSPSQGYTGELFF. CDR3 coding DNA: TGTGCCAGCTCACCTTCGCAGGGCTACACCGGGGAGCTGTTTTTT. This sequence joins TRBV18 and TRBJ2-2, with D maybe TRBD1 (5 bases). This CDR3 comprises 15 residues. Trimming left V 3 bases short and J 3 bases short, with 11 bases between. The germline gives CDR1 KGHSH, CDR2 LQKENI.

The chain recombines TRBV9 with TRBJ2-1, with 8 bases fitting TRBD2. Trimming cost V 3 bases and J 6 bases; bases outside gene matches: 8. The length of the CDR3 is 15 residues. Germline CDR1 is SGDLS and CDR2 is YYNGEE. CDR3 region: CASSAGAGEGNEQFF. As DNA, the CDR3 is TGTGCCAGCAGCGCTGGAGCGGGAGAGGGCAATGAGCAGTTCTTC.

V gene TRBV20-1 combines with J gene TRBJ2-3, with 9 bases matching TRBD2. This CDR3 has 16 residues. V trimming: 3 bases; J trimming: 2 bases; junction bases outside the gene matches: 9. The germline V gene has CDR1 DFQATT and CDR2 SNEGSKA (reference sequence). This CDR3 is CSASRLAGPHTDTQYF. The CDR3, as DNA: TGCAGTGCTAGTCGCCTAGCGGGACCGCACACAGATACGCAGTATTTT.

The sample holds a few counts of this clone. The chain uses TRBV14 and TRBJ1-1; 9 bases match TRBD1. Trimming at V came to 4 bases and at J to 3 bases, leaving 12 bases not matched to a gene. CDR1 and CDR2 (germline): SGHDN, FVKESK. CDR3 length equals 17 residues. CDR3 loop: CASSPYRGRRADTEAFF. The CDR3 nucleotides read TGTGCCAGCAGCCCCTACAGGGGGCGTAGAGCGGACACTGAAGCTTTCTTT.

The rearrangement uses TRBV6-5 and TRBJ1-2; D is perhaps TRBD1 (5 bases). This CDR3 spans 15 amino acids. Germline values: CDR1 MNHEY, CDR2 SVGAGI. V gave up 5 bases and J gave up 3 bases, with 16 bases separating them. This CDR3 is CASSKQAPRDYGYTF. CDR3 in DNA: TGTGCCAGCAGTAAACAGGCCCCAAGGGACTATGGCTACACCTTC.

This clone occurred once. The rearrangement links TRBV5-6 to TRBJ2-2; TRBD1 agrees at 12 bases. The germline gives CDR1 SGHDT, CDR2 YYEEEE. This CDR3 is built from 16 residues. V lost 3 bases and J lost 6; bases outside the gene matches: 6. CDR3 in DNA: TGTGCCAGCAGCTACGGGACAGGGGGCGGGTCCGGGGAGCTGTTTTTT. Protein product: CASSYGTGGGSGELFF. The full variable domain, with the rest looked up from reference TRBV5-6 and TRBJ2-2, is DAGVTQSPTHLIKTRGQQVTLRCSPKSGHDTVSWYQQALGQGPQFIFQYYEEEERQRGNFPDRFSGHQFPNYSSELNVNALLLGDSALYLCASSYGTGGGSGELFFGEGSRLTVL.

This clone has just one count. The rearrangement uses TRBV11-2 and TRBJ1-4; D is uncertain. Germline loops: CDR1 SGHAT, CDR2 FQNNGV. The CDR3 covers 15 residues. V gave up 5 bases and J gave up 7 bases, with 17 bases separating them. The CDR3 loop reads CASSTDGKASEKLFF. In nucleotides, the CDR3 is TGTGCCAGCAGCACCGACGGGAAGGCCAGTGAAAAACTGTTTTTT. Full variable domain (remainder filled in from reference TRBV11-2 and TRBJ1-4): EAGVAQSPRYKIIEKRQSVAFWCNPISGHATLYWYQQILGQGPKLLIQFQNNGVVDDSQLPKDRFSAERLKGVDSTLKIQPAKLEDSAVYLCASSTDGKASEKLFFGSGTQLSVL.

This clone was found a few times. The V and J genes are TRBV2 and TRBJ1-4, with 7 bases aligning to TRBD1. The CDR3 sequence is 14 residues long. Germline V gene lookup returns CDR1 SNHLY and CDR2 FYNNEI. With V trimmed by 4 bases and J by 8 bases, 7 bases remained unmatched. This CDR3 reads CASSGRQGNEKLFF. The CDR3 DNA follows: TGTGCCAGCAGTGGGCGACAGGGAAACGAAAAACTGTTTTTT.

This clone came up a few times. The chain joins TRBV7-9 to TRBJ2-3; D not certain. The CDR3 has 12 residues. Trimming cost V 5 bases and J 5 bases, with 8 bases left between them. Germline CDR1 is SEHNR and CDR2 is FQNEAQ (reference sequence). CDR3 sequence reads: CASSQSVDTQYF. CDR3 in DNA: TGTGCCAGCAGCCAGTCAGTAGATACGCAGTATTTT.

The chain uses TRBV6-5 and TRBJ1-6, with 9 positions matching TRBD1. The V gene's germline CDR1 is MNHEY and CDR2 SVGAGI. The CDR3 has 14 residues. Losses at the gene ends were 6 bases for V and 7 bases for J; bases not matched to a gene: 4. The CDR3 loop is CASRLGTGNSPLHF. In DNA, the CDR3 is TGTGCCAGCAGACTAGGGACAGGGAATTCACCCCTCCACTTT.

The chain recombines TRBV18 with TRBJ1-1; 10 bases line up with TRBD1. This CDR3 comprises 14 residues. With 3 bases clipped from V and 3 bases from J, the junction kept 1 base outside the gene matches. CDR1 is KGHSH and CDR2 is LQKENI in the germline V gene. The CDR3 spells CASSPGQGHTEAFF. DNA of the CDR3: TGTGCCAGCTCACCGGGACAGGGGCACACTGAAGCTTTCTTT.

This clone appeared a few times. The chain couples TRBV7-2 to TRBJ1-5; D remains ambiguous. The ends were cut back, 2 bases at V and 3 bases at J, with 14 bases in the middle. This CDR3 is 16 amino acids long. From germline, CDR1 is SGHTA and CDR2 FQGNSA. CDR3 coding DNA: TGTGCCAGCAGCTTATTACCAAGTTCCTACAATCAGCCCCAGCATTTT. It encodes CASSLLPSSYNQPQHF. Full variable domain (outside the CDR3, taken from reference TRBV7-2 and TRBJ1-5): GAGVSQSPSNKVTEKGKDVELRCDPISGHTALYWYRQSLGQGLEFLIYFQGNSAPDKSGLPSDRFSAERTGGSVSTLTIQRTQQEDSAVYLCASSLLPSSYNQPQHFGDGTRLSIL.

The gene calls are TRBV5-8 and TRBJ2-1; possibly TRBD1 for D (6 bases). This CDR3 region has 14 residues. Germline CDR1 and CDR2: SGHTS and YDEGEE. Trimming shortened V by 5 bases and J by 4 bases, and 13 bases separated the two germline ends. Written as DNA, the CDR3 is TGTGCCAGCAGGCAAGAAGGGGGATACAATGAGCAGTTCTTC. As protein: CASRQEGGYNEQFF.